These T cell receptor beta chains were read from a single sample in a study of T cell responses to AZD1222 COVID-19 vaccine. Produced via immunoSEQ multiplex PCR; TCRdb's table is partial and in-frame only. The table has around 150,000 clones, 94% seen once. The sequences come from peripheral blood, collected 28 days after the second AZD1222 dose. The receptors here all came from an adult who received the AZD1222 COVID-19 vaccine. CDR3s include the opening cysteine and the closing phenylalanine or tryptophan. D genes are given only for firm matches. Some rows mark clone size as missing; the rest say once, few, many or name a class of expanded clone.

v_gene,d_gene,j_gene,abundance,CDR3aa,CDR3nt
TRBV6-1,TRBD1,TRBJ1-6,-,CASSEAQPQGSDSPLHF,TGTGCCAGCAGTGAAGCGCAGCCACAGGGGTCGGATTCACCCCTCCACTTT
TRBV20-1,TRBD2,TRBJ2-3,-,CSASLAGDPTDTQYF,TGCAGTGCTAGTCTGGCGGGAGATCCCACAGATACGCAGTATTTT
TRBV25-1,-,TRBJ1-4,-,CASSDARTAEKLFF,TGTGCCAGCAGTGACGCACGGACAGCTGAAAAACTGTTTTTT
TRBV30,-,TRBJ1-3,-,CAWSEAGWGNTIYF,TGTGCCTGGAGTGAGGCAGGGTGGGGAAACACCATATATTTT
TRBV6-5,-,TRBJ1-3,-,CASKWMAGNTIYF,TGTGCCAGCAAGTGGATGGCTGGAAACACCATATATTTT
TRBV19,-,TRBJ2-7,many,CASSKASRASYEQYF,TGTGCCAGTAGTAAAGCGAGTCGGGCATCCTACGAGCAGTACTTC
TRBV7-6,-,TRBJ2-3,-,CASSQKASFTDTQYF,TGTGCCAGCAGCCAGAAAGCCTCCTTCACAGATACGCAGTATTTT
TRBV6-1,TRBD1,TRBJ2-2,-,CASSEAIFRTGPGELFF,TGTGCCAGCAGTGAAGCGATCTTCCGGACAGGCCCCGGGGAGCTGTTTTTT
TRBV5-1,TRBD1,TRBJ1-1,-,CASSRDSMNTEAFF,TGCGCCAGCAGCAGGGACAGTATGAACACTGAAGCTTTCTTT
TRBV7-6,-,TRBJ1-2,-,CASSLESRSGDGYTF,TGTGCCAGCAGCTTAGAAAGCAGGTCGGGGGATGGCTACACCTTC
TRBV6-5,-,TRBJ1-6,-,CASSQNTGYNSPLHF,TGTGCCAGCAGTCAGAATACGGGTTATAATTCACCCCTCCACTTT
TRBV28,-,TRBJ2-2,-,CASSSHEGDTGELFF,TGTGCCAGCAGTTCCCATGAAGGGGACACCGGGGAGCTGTTTTTT
TRBV4-2,TRBD2,TRBJ2-7,-,CASSQRTSDTSYEQYF,TGTGCCAGCAGCCAGCGAACTAGCGACACCTCCTACGAGCAGTACTTC
TRBV11-2,TRBD1,TRBJ1-1,few,CASSFGQGFRTEAFF,TGTGCCAGCAGCTTTGGACAGGGTTTTAGGACTGAAGCTTTCTTT
TRBV18,-,TRBJ1-5,-,CASSPSEPYSNQPQHF,TGTGCCAGCTCACCCTCCGAACCGTATAGCAATCAGCCCCAGCATTTT
TRBV28,TRBD1,TRBJ1-6,-,CASDIGQGRSYNSPLHF,TGTGCCAGCGACATTGGACAGGGCAGGTCCTATAATTCACCCCTCCACTTT
TRBV5-1,-,TRBJ2-1,-,CASSLVGLQRDEQFF,TGCGCCAGCAGCTTGGTGGGACTCCAGCGCGATGAGCAGTTCTTC
TRBV9,-,TRBJ1-3,-,CASSVESQSSGNTIYF,TGTGCCAGCAGCGTAGAGAGTCAGAGCTCTGGAAACACCATATATTTT
TRBV28,TRBD1,TRBJ1-2,once,CASSTPGQGADGYTF,TGTGCCAGCAGTACACCTGGACAGGGGGCCGATGGCTACACCTTC
TRBV18,TRBD1,TRBJ2-7,-,CASSPPYGQGLYEQYF,TGTGCCAGCTCACCACCTTACGGACAGGGATTGTACGAGCAGTACTTC
TRBV13,TRBD2,TRBJ2-3,-,CASSRRLAERTDTQYF,TGTGCCAGCAGCCGACGACTAGCGGAGAGGACAGATACGCAGTATTTT
TRBV11-2,TRBD2,TRBJ2-1,-,CASSLGLAGIGEQFF,TGTGCCAGCAGCTTGGGACTAGCGGGAATTGGTGAGCAGTTCTTC
TRBV28,-,TRBJ2-1,-,CASSSPGTQQFF,TGTGCCAGCAGTTCCCCCGGGACTCAGCAGTTCTTC
TRBV5-6,-,TRBJ1-2,-,CASSLGGSLIYGYTF,TGTGCCAGCAGCTTGGGCGGCAGCCTCATCTATGGCTACACCTTC
TRBV28,-,TRBJ1-1,-,CASWGSGMGNTEAFF,TGTGCCAGCTGGGGATCAGGGATGGGGAACACTGAAGCTTTCTTT
TRBV7-9,TRBD1,TRBJ1-1,-,CASSSTQTGAAFF,TGTGCCAGCAGCTCAACCCAGACAGGGGCCGCTTTCTTT
TRBV11-3,-,TRBJ1-3,-,CASSLDGRFSGNTIYF,TGTGCCAGCAGCTTAGATGGGAGGTTCTCTGGAAACACCATATATTTT